Sequencing of this T cell receptor (beta chain) was carried out in a study of blood T cell repertoires in COVID-19. With V trimmed by 4 bases and J by 6 bases, 7 bases remained unmatched. Germline V CDR1 and CDR2: SGHTS, YDEGEE. The CDR3 totals 14 residues. Profiled with immunoSEQ multiplex PCR; TCRdb holds only in-frame clones, not every one. The repertoire has approximately 68,000 clones, approximately 79% of them found once; the top ten carry around 10%. Sample: peripheral blood. The source of this sequence is a woman in her fifties or sixties with acute or convalescent COVID-19. The V call is TRBV5-8, the J call TRBJ1-1, with 9 bases matching TRBD1. CDR3 coding DNA: TGTGCCAGCAGCGCCCGGGACAGGGTGGCTGAAGCTTTCTTT. Translation gives CASSARDRVAEAFF.